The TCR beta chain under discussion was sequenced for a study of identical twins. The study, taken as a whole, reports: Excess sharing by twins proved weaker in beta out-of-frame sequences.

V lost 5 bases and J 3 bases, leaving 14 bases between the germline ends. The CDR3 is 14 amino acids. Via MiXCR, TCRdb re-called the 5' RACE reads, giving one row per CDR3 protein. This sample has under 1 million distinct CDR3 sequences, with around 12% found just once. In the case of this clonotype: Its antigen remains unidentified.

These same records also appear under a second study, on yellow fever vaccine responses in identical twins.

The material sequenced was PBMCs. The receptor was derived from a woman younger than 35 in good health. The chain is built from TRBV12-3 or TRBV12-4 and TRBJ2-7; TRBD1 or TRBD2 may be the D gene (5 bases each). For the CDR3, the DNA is TGTGCCAGCAGTCACCGGGACCCACACTACGAGCAGTACTTC. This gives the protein CASSHRDPHYEQYF.